The rows below give T cell receptor beta chains drawn from one sample of a study of T-cell reconstitution after alpha-beta-depleted transplantation in children. MiXCR, run by TCRdb on the PCR reads, gives a single entry per CDR3 protein. Of around 580,000 distinct CDR3 sequences in the sample, roughly a quarter are singletons; the top ten hold around a third. Sequences were derived from PBMCs, sampled before TCRalphabeta/CD19-depleted stem cell transplant. The receptors come from a boy younger than two with Wiskott-Aldrich syndrome, due to receive a stem cell transplant. CDR3s include the opening cysteine and the closing phenylalanine or tryptophan. A D gene is named only where the DNA matches it firmly. Clone sizes are given selectively: once, few, many, or a class where the clone is expanded.

V gene,J gene,clone size,D gene,CDR3 length,CDR3 DNA,CDR3 protein
TRBV5-1,TRBJ2-1,few,TRBD2,15,TGCGCCAGCAGCTTGGCCAACGGGGGGGGAAATGAGCAGTTCTTC,CASSLANGGGNEQFF
TRBV27,TRBJ2-3,once,TRBD2,15,TGTGCCAGCAGGTTCCCTAGCGGGAAGGGGGATACGCAGTATTTT,CASRFPSGKGDTQYF
TRBV11-2,TRBJ2-7,many,-,16,TGTGCCAGCAGCTTAGGAGGTCTACCATTCTCCTACGAGCAGTACTTC,CASSLGGLPFSYEQYF
TRBV5-1,TRBJ2-1,-,TRBD1,20,TGCGCCAGCAGCTCCGCAGAGGACAGGGCTCCTACGGACCCGTACAATGAGCAGTTCTTC,CASSSAEDRAPTDPYNEQFF
TRBV5-6,TRBJ2-1,few,-,16,TGTGCCAGCAGCTCATTTAGGGCCCAGGAATACAATGAGCAGTTCTTC,CASSSFRAQEYNEQFF
TRBV15,TRBJ1-2,few,-,14,TGTGCCACCAGCAGAGAAGGGGTGCACTATGGCTACACCTTC,CATSREGVHYGYTF
TRBV20-1,TRBJ1-1,-,-,13,TGCAGTGCTAGAAGACAGGCTAACACTGAAGCTTTCTTT,CSARRQANTEAFF
TRBV21-1,TRBJ2-2,few,-,16,TGTGCCAGCAGCTACTCGGGACCTAGGGTTACCGGGGAGCTGTTTTTT,CASSYSGPRVTGELFF
TRBV10-3,TRBJ1-1,-,-,14,TGTGCCATCAGTACGTCAGGGATGAACACTGAAGCTTTCTTT,CAISTSGMNTEAFF
TRBV11-2,TRBJ2-1,few,TRBD2,20,TGTGCCAGCAGCCCCACTTCTGGGACTAGCTTAAGATGGGGCGACAATGAGCAGTTCTTC,CASSPTSGTSLRWGDNEQFF
TRBV28,TRBJ1-2,-,-,15,TGTGCCAGCAGCCCTTCGGGCGGCCTTAACTATGGCTACACCTTC,CASSPSGGLNYGYTF
TRBV12-3/TRBV12-4,TRBJ2-1,-,TRBD1,17,TGTGCCAGCAGTTTAAGGATCAGAGGGACAGGGAAAAATGAGCAGTTCTTC,CASSLRIRGTGKNEQFF
TRBV12-3/TRBV12-4,TRBJ1-1,few,-,16,TGTGCCAGCAGAACCGAAGGGCAGGGTAAGAACACTGAAGCTTTCTTT,CASRTEGQGKNTEAFF
TRBV29-1,TRBJ2-5,many,TRBD1,15,TGCAGCGTTGAAGAAGGACAGGGGAGAGGAGAGACCCAGTACTTC,CSVEEGQGRGETQYF
TRBV4-1,TRBJ2-1,-,TRBD2,16,TGCGCCAGCAGCCAAGAAGGACTAGCGGACTCTAATGAGCAGTTCTTC,CASSQEGLADSNEQFF
TRBV20-1,TRBJ2-3,few,TRBD2,16,TGCAGTGCTAGGAGACTAGCGGGGTACAGCACAGATACGCAGTATTTT,CSARRLAGYSTDTQYF
TRBV28,TRBJ2-1,-,-,15,TGTGCCAGCAGCCTAAGACTAGTATCCGGGAATGAGCAGTTCTTC,CASSLRLVSGNEQFF
TRBV7-2,TRBJ2-2,-,TRBD2,16,TGTGCCAGTTCCGGGACTAGCGATTATTGGGGCGGGGAGCTGTTTTTT,CASSGTSDYWGGELFF
TRBV5-1,TRBJ2-7,-,TRBD1,14,TGCGCCAGCAGCAGGGGGACAGGGAACTACGAGCAGTACTTC,CASSRGTGNYEQYF
TRBV5-1,TRBJ1-1,few,TRBD1,15,TGCGCCAGCAGCTTCGGACAGGGTGGGGGCACTGAAGCTTTCTTT,CASSFGQGGGTEAFF
TRBV12-3/TRBV12-4,TRBJ2-1,-,TRBD2,17,TGTGCCAGCAGTTTAAAGGCTAGCGGGAGTTTCAACAATGAGCAGTTCTTC,CASSLKASGSFNNEQFF
TRBV5-1,TRBJ1-2,-,TRBD1,14,TGCGCCAGCAGCTTGGTGACAGGGGGTGGAGGCTACACCTTC,CASSLVTGGGGYTF